This T cell receptor beta chain was sequenced for a study of identical twins. The study, taken as a whole, reports: Researchers reported weaker excess twin sharing in beta out-of-frame sequences. There was more out-of-frame TCR alpha sharing in monozygotic twins than models estimated.

MiXCR, applied by TCRdb to the 5' RACE reads, yields one record per CDR3 protein. The repertoire includes 600,000 to 700,000 distinct CDR3 sequences, 21% of them detected once, and approximately 4.3% sits in the top ten. In regard to this clonotype: The antigen is unknown.

These same data were also listed under a study on T cells expressing NK-cell markers. Turning to that study: In a handful of donors, these clonotypes also led the CD3+CD56-NKG2C+ fraction.

The clonotype originates from a woman aged 18-30 years in good health. Sequenced material: PBMCs.

The CDR3 DNA sequence: TGTGCTCACACAGCGACTAGCGACTACAATGAGCAGTTCTTC. Residues: CAHTATSDYNEQFF. The rearrangement links TRBV6-2 or TRBV6-3 to TRBJ2-1; 8 nucleotides align to TRBD2. The CDR3 loop spans 14 amino acids. The germline CDR1 and CDR2 sequences are MNHEY and SVGEGT.